This T cell receptor beta chain was sequenced during a study of post-analysis software for immune sequencing data (dated by TCRdb to about 2015). Context from the whole study: Recorded disease courses included relapsing-remitting, secondary progressive and progressive-relapsing multiple sclerosis, with some patients lacking subtype annotation. The multiple sclerosis patient repertoires were compared with more than 10 previously published healthy control repertoires from donors aged roughly 6 to 25 years. A subset of samples was prepared in parallel using single-end sample barcoding, then pooled and co-amplified after Illumina adapter ligation. Summary of the overall study and its limitations: Significantly higher frequencies in patients than in controls were found for about 5 TRBV segments, including TRBV5-6, TRBV5-1 and TRBV20-1. Strong co-clustering of samples prepared in the same batch was shown by direct clustering with F measure, prompting a batch-effect correction. Normalized Chao1 diversity was significantly lower in multiple sclerosis patients than controls, suggesting substantial peripheral T-cell clonal expansion. The multiple sclerosis patient group was slightly younger than the control group.

V sheds 0 bases and J sheds 5 bases, leaving 8 bases between their ends. As encoded in the germline V gene (reference sequence), CDR1 is SEHNR while CDR2 is FQNEAQ. Counted from cysteine to phenylalanine, this CDR3 has 14 amino acids. Of all the DNA, just the CDR3 is kept, 42 bases in frame from base 1. To prepare the library, PCR was applied. Sequencing was performed on an Illumina HiSeq 2500. To reduce PCR and sequencing biases, unique molecular identifiers were built into the TCR beta cDNA libraries. Per 1 to 10 million input T cells, some 500,000 cDNA molecules were obtained, such that each molecule approximated one T cell. The patient libraries were prepared and sequenced using the same protocol as the earlier healthy control dataset. Samples belonging to the same batch were prepared together, multiplexed and sequenced on a shared HiSeq lane. As for how the authors treated the data: Raw barcoded reads were processed with MIGEC, and single-read molecular identifier groups were discarded before consensus assembly and CDR3 extraction. VDJtools was used for post-analysis of the clonotype tables, and diversity was normalized by down-sampling every dataset to the size of the smallest sample. Repertoire overlap clustering matched CDR3 amino acid but not nucleotide sequences to correct batch-related cross-sample contamination. The public sequencing data were trimmed at Q25 with fastp and processed into clonotypes with MiXCR by TCRdb, which kept only in-frame beta chains. Rows with a matching CDR3 protein are joined into one entry that keeps the most common DNA and genes. TCRdb's processing, not the study's, gives the V and J calls here. Here the sample has 150,000 to 200,000 distinct CDR3 sequences; 35% to 40% occur a single time. The ten largest account for 28% of the sample.

The time point label, as the study defines it: second blood draw from one MS patient after hematopoietic stem cell transplantation. To demonstrate the VDJtools post-analysis software, the study profiled TCR beta repertoires from the peripheral blood of 10 to 15 young patients with multiple sclerosis. The multiple sclerosis patients were children and adolescents ranging in age from 6 to 15 years. This clonotype occurred a few times. There is no known antigen for this receptor. The sample holds no much larger clone one base away, and base qualities are not on file. The chain is made from TRBV7-9 and TRBJ2-1; the D gene is unclear. The sequence was obtained from a girl aged 10 to 17 with multiple sclerosis. Donor details come from another sample of the same person, matched by shared clones. This material consisted of blood, taken after autologous hematopoietic stem cell transplantation. The CDR3: CASSLATSHNEQFF. The DNA sequence is TGTGCCAGCAGCTTAGCGACCAGCCACAATGAGCAGTTCTTC.